There are many counts of the clone carrying this T cell receptor (beta chain). No antigen is known for it. This sample was taken from a study of T cells in Graves' hyperthyroidism and ophthalmopathy. Exclusion of a patient resulted from uncontrolled infection, other autoimmune disease, pregnancy or lactation. Each 10 ml fresh peripheral blood draw supplied the PBMCs. It was RNA transcripts that yielded the amplified TCR beta CDR3 regions. A first-round RT-PCR of the TCR CDR3 used the HTBI primer set. Each CDR3 protein gets one entry after TCRdb re-called the multiplex PCR reads with MiXCR. The repertoire holds about 610,000 distinct CDR3 sequences, with 14% to 15% as singletons. The CDR3 is made up of 12 amino acids. V was clipped by 10 bases and J by 0 bases, with 10 bases between them. CDR1 and CDR2 (germline): MDHEN, SYDVKM. Findings of the study overall: Ophthalmopathy got predicted by the model a median approximately six months before its onset.

The clonotype comes from a woman in her forties with Graves' ophthalmopathy. The J gene is TRBJ2-7, the V gene TRBV28; D assignment may be TRBD1 or TRBD2 (5 bases each). The sample was blood. CDR3 sequence (DNA): TGTGCCACCACGAGGGGCTCCTACGAGCAGTACTTC. It codes for CATTRGSYEQYF.